Presented here are 25 T cell receptor beta chains from one specimen sequenced in a study of OX40 agonist ivuxolimab in advanced cancers. Repertoires were generated with immunoSEQ multiplex PCR, while TCRdb's copy carries only in-frame clones and drops some. The table shows 75,000 to 80,000 clones, with approximately 84% occurring only once. The sample here was CD4+ or CD8+ T cells sorted from blood, taken in a trial of the OX40 agonist ivuxolimab. The receptor set was obtained from an adult with an advanced solid tumor such as melanoma, head and neck, liver or kidney cancer.

This chain connects TRBV6-5 to TRBJ2-5; no definite D call. Germline values: CDR1 MNHEY, CDR2 SVGAGI. The V end was cut by 0 bases, the J end by 4 bases, with 15 bases between. CDR3 length: 16 amino acids. CDR3 sequence: CASSYSRTSLGETQYF. In nucleotides, the CDR3 is TGTGCCAGCAGTTACTCGAGAACTTCCCTGGGAGAGACCCAGTACTTC.

This clone was seen more than once but under ten times. This chain links TRBV7-6 with TRBJ1-1; D is possibly TRBD1 (5 bases). CDR3 length: 14 residues. The germline V gene encodes CDR1 SGHVS and CDR2 FNYEAQ. V shed 4 bases and J shed 3 bases, with 12 bases lying between them. DNA for the CDR3: TGTGCCAGCAGCTATTCGTTGGGGGACACTGAAGCTTTCTTT. Translated: CASSYSLGDTEAFF.

This clone came up once. V is TRBV4-1 and J is TRBJ2-3; D ambiguous. The CDR3 contains 14 residues. Trimming removed 0 bases at V and 7 bases at J, with 11 bases between. Germline V lookup: CDR1 MGHRA, CDR2 YSYEKL. CDR3 sequence reads: CASSQDWVSYTQYF. DNA of the CDR3: TGCGCCAGCAGCCAAGATTGGGTTAGCTATACGCAGTATTTT.

This clone came up a few times. V is TRBV7-9 and J is TRBJ1-2; no clear D gene. With 2 bases removed from V and 4 bases from J, the gap between germline ends came to 11 bases. CDR1 SEHNR and CDR2 FQNEAQ come from the germline V gene (reference sequence). The CDR3 runs 14 residues. The DNA for the CDR3 is TGTGCCAGCAGCTTACAGTATCCTTCCTATGGCTACACCTTC. Encoded protein: CASSLQYPSYGYTF. Full variable domain (outside the CDR3, taken from reference TRBV7-9 and TRBJ1-2): DTGVSQNPRHKITKRGQNVTFRCDPISEHNRLYWYRQTLGQGPEFLTYFQNEAQLEKSRLLSDRFSAERPKGSFSTLEIQRTEQGDSAMYLCASSLQYPSYGYTFGSGTRLTVV.

The sample holds a few counts of this clone. This chain connects TRBV10-3 to TRBJ1-3; unclear D gene. With 0 bases removed from V and 1 base from J, the gap between germline ends came to 7 bases. This CDR3 has 15 residues. Germline assignment: CDR1 ENHRY and CDR2 SYGVKD. CDR3 bases: TGTGCCATCAGTGAGTCGGTCAGGTCTGGAAACACCATATATTTT. Translating it yields CAISESVRSGNTIYF.

V and J are TRBV27 and TRBJ2-7; 8 bases align to TRBD1. Germline CDR1 reads MNHEY; CDR2 reads SMNVEV (reference sequence). The CDR3 is made up of 14 amino acids. The ends lost 6 bases at V and 4 bases at J; junction bases unmatched: 8. Written as DNA, the CDR3 is TGTGCCAGCAGCCCGGACAGGGAGAGGTACGAGCAGTACTTC. Protein sequence: CASSPDRERYEQYF.

The chain is built from TRBV6-6 and TRBJ2-2; D might be TRBD2 (5 bases). Germline values: CDR1 MNHNY, CDR2 SVGAGI (reference sequence). CDR3 length: 12 residues. V lost 7 bases to trimming and J lost 7 bases, with 10 bases between them. CDR3 loop: CASIEGHGELFF. The DNA for the CDR3 is TGTGCCAGCATCGAGGGTCACGGGGAGCTGTTTTTT.

The chain carries TRBV5-1 and TRBJ1-1, with D tentatively TRBD1 (5 bases). Germline CDR1 and CDR2: SGHRS and YFSETQ. Between the trimmed V and J ends, which lost 0 bases and 4 bases, there was a span of 7 bases. CDR3 size: 13 residues. In nucleotides, the CDR3 is TGCGCCAGCAGCTTGGAGGGGTTCACTGAAGCTTTCTTT. Translating gives CASSLEGFTEAFF.

The rearrangement links TRBV7-6 to TRBJ1-1, with D possibly matching TRBD1 (5 bases). Germline CDR1 SGHVS, CDR2 FNYEAQ. The length of the CDR3 is 12 residues. The V and J ends lost 11 bases and 6 bases respectively, with 16 bases between them. The CDR3 spells CAPGRVVAEAFF. As DNA, the CDR3 is TGTGCCCCGGGCAGGGTGGTAGCTGAAGCTTTCTTT.

This clone was observed a handful of times. This rearrangement joins TRBV5-8 to TRBJ1-6; D unclear. The CDR3 contains 13 residues. Germline V gene data show CDR1 as SGHTS and CDR2 as YDEGEE. V lost 6 bases and J lost 10, with 14 bases in between. CDR3 bases: TGTGCCAGCATAATAGAAGTGGGATCACCCCTCCACTTT. Translation gives CASIIEVGSPLHF.

A few counts support this clone. V and J are TRBV7-2 and TRBJ1-5; D call uncertain. Trimming removed 2 bases at V and 1 base at J, with 3 bases between. The CDR3 length is 13 residues. Germline V CDR1 and CDR2: SGHTA, FQGNSA. The CDR3 DNA follows: TGTGCCAGCAGCTTACTGAGCAATCAGCCCCAGCATTTT. Translated: CASSLLSNQPQHF.

The chain links TRBV10-3 to TRBJ1-1; TRBD1 matches 8 bases. Germline CDR1 reads ENHRY; CDR2 reads SYGVKD. With 2 bases clipped from V and 5 bases from J, the junction kept 7 bases outside the gene matches. There are 15 residues in the CDR3. For the CDR3, the DNA is TGTGCCATCAGTGAGCCACAGGGGGGCCGTACTGAAGCTTTCTTT. Its protein is CAISEPQGGRTEAFF.

V is TRBV2 and J is TRBJ2-5, with D maybe TRBD1 (5 bases). The V end was cut by 4 bases, the J end by 7 bases, with 13 bases between. This CDR3 contains 13 residues. The germline CDR1 and CDR2 sequences are SNHLY and FYNNEI. CDR3 sequence reads: CASSGEAGSTQYF. DNA for the CDR3: TGTGCCAGCAGTGGAGAGGCAGGGTCGACCCAGTACTTC.

This clone showed up just once. V is TRBV18 and J is TRBJ1-2; D may be TRBD1 (6 bases). V lost 3 bases and J lost 6, with 17 bases in between. The CDR3 contains 15 residues. The germline CDR1 and CDR2 sequences are KGHSH and LQKENI. In DNA, the CDR3 is TGTGCCAGCTCACCGCGGGGGGCCTCCTCGGATGGCTACACCTTC. Translated: CASSPRGASSDGYTF.

The count of this clone is one. The genes are TRBV28 and TRBJ2-5, with 8 bases aligning to TRBD1. The V gene's germline CDR1 is MDHEN and CDR2 SYDVKM. J lost 5 bases, V lost 6 bases, and 11 bases had no gene match. The CDR3 runs 15 residues. In DNA, the CDR3 is TGTGCCAGCAGCGCACCAGGGGGCGCGGAGGAGACCCAGTACTTC. It translates to CASSAPGGAEETQYF. Full variable domain (outside the CDR3, taken from reference TRBV28 and TRBJ2-5): DVKVTQSSRYLVKRTGEKVFLECVQDMDHENMFWYRQDPGLGLRLIYFSYDVKMKEKGDIPEGYSVSREKKERFSLILESASTNQTSMYLCASSAPGGAEETQYFGPGTRLLVL.

This chain links TRBV19 with TRBJ2-1, with TRBD2 identical over 7 bases. Germline CDR1 and CDR2: LNHDA and SQIVND (reference sequence). This CDR3 contains 13 residues. The trim removed 5 bases at V and 9 bases at J, leaving 7 bases unmatched. CDR3 sequence (DNA): TGTGCCAGTAGTCAACGGACTAGTCCTGAGCAGTTCTTC. It specifies CASSQRTSPEQFF.

The chain combines TRBV10-1 with TRBJ2-4; D may be TRBD1 or TRBD2 (5 bases each). The V end lost 5 bases, the J end lost 0 bases, and 20 bases lay between the germline ends. CDR3 length: 18 amino acids. The germline V gene has CDR1 WNHNN and CDR2 SYGVQD (reference sequence). As DNA, the CDR3 is TGCGCCAGCAGTCGGACACCCCATGTTGGAGGAGCCAAAAACATTCAGTACTTC. It codes for CASSRTPHVGGAKNIQYF.

This clone was counted a few times. At the DNA level, this CDR3 is encoded by other sequences in the same sample as well. This CDR3 reads CASSAGPRYGYTF. DNA of the CDR3: TGTGCCAGCAGTGCCGGACCGCGCTATGGCTACACCTTC. The rearrangement links TRBV2 to TRBJ1-2; D uncertain. The CDR3 runs to 13 residues. CDR1 is SNHLY and CDR2 is FYNNEI in the germline V gene. The V end lost 4 bases, the J end lost 4 bases, and 10 bases lay between the germline ends.

The gene calls are TRBV10-3 and TRBJ2-7, with D perhaps matching TRBD1 (6 bases). The CDR3 has 13 residues. Germline V lookup: CDR1 ENHRY, CDR2 SYGVKD. V was trimmed by 4 bases and J by 7 bases, leaving 14 bases between them. The CDR3 sequence: CAISAEGGGEQYF. DNA for the CDR3: TGTGCCATCAGTGCCGAAGGGGGTGGTGAGCAGTACTTC.

The sample holds one count of this clone. The genes are TRBV5-4 and TRBJ2-4, with D uncertain. Trimming cost V 0 bases and J 2 bases, with 6 bases left between them. Germline V lookup: CDR1 SGHNT, CDR2 YYREEE (reference sequence). This CDR3 spans 14 amino acids. The CDR3 nucleotides are TGTGCCAGCAGCTTGGGAGCCTCCAAAAACATTCAGTACTTC. It is translated as CASSLGASKNIQYF.

The CDR3: CASSLVRGDTGELFF. Here the CDR3 DNA reads TGTGCCAGCAGCTTGGTGCGGGGGGATACCGGGGAGCTGTTTTTT. The chain is built from TRBV7-2 and TRBJ2-2, with TRBD2 matching 8 bases. V was pared by 3 bases and J by 5 bases, with 5 bases of the junction left unmatched. CDR3 length: 15 amino acids. The germline V gene has CDR1 SGHTA and CDR2 FQGNSA. The full variable domain, with the rest looked up from reference TRBV7-2 and TRBJ2-2, is GAGVSQSPSNKVTEKGKDVELRCDPISGHTALYWYRQSLGQGLEFLIYFQGNSAPDKSGLPSDRFSAERTGGSVSTLTIQRTQQEDSAVYLCASSLVRGDTGELFFGEGSRLTVL.

V is TRBV11-3 and J is TRBJ1-2; D is perhaps TRBD1 (5 bases). V lost 5 bases, J lost 5 bases, and 21 bases lay in between. The germline V gene has CDR1 SGHNT and CDR2 YENEEA. The CDR3 has 16 residues. The CDR3 loop reads CASSANRDYFLYGYTF. CDR3 DNA: TGTGCCAGCAGCGCCAACCGGGACTACTTTTTGTATGGCTACACCTTC.

The V call is TRBV7-2, the J call TRBJ1-3; D gene unclear. The V end was cut by 0 bases, the J end by 4 bases, with 13 bases between. Germline V gene sequence: CDR1 SGHTA, CDR2 FQGNSA. The CDR3 runs 16 residues. The CDR3 DNA reads TGTGCCAGCAGCTTAGCGGGCCCAGATTCGGGAAACACCATATATTTT. It yields the protein CASSLAGPDSGNTIYF.

This clone was seen only a few times. The chain uses TRBV2 and TRBJ2-3; D is unresolved. Germline V gives CDR1 SNHLY, CDR2 FYNNEI. CDR3 size: 15 residues. V was trimmed by 2 bases and J by 4 bases, leaving 13 bases between them. The CDR3 coding sequence is TGTGCCAGCAGTGAACTAGTTTTTTTTGCAGATACGCAGTATTTT. This translates into CASSELVFFADTQYF.

The chain is built from TRBV30 and TRBJ1-2; 9 nucleotides line up with TRBD1. V shed 8 bases, J shed 3 bases, and the junction held 7 bases outside the gene matches. Germline CDR1 reads GTSNPN; CDR2 reads SVGIG (reference sequence). The CDR3 extends over 13 amino acids. In DNA, the CDR3 is TGTGCCCTGGGGACAGGGTTCGACTATGGCTACACCTTC. Encoded protein: CALGTGFDYGYTF.